The entry below gives a single T cell receptor (beta chain) sequence along with its context. Its target is unknown. The data were produced by immunoSEQ multiplex PCR, yet TCRdb's version contains in-frame clones alone and is incomplete. The sample shows 110,000 or so clones, approximately 92% of them seen only once. This record comes from a study of siplizumab effects on memory and regulatory T cells. General study points: Memory cells seemed less diverse than naive T cells, which seemed major alloresponse contributors.

The receptor's source is a human donor in good health. Sequencing used non-Treg CD4+ T cells sorted from blood.

The CDR3 region is CASSFFLGTSTDTQYF. The CDR3, as DNA: TGCGCCAGCAGCTTTTTCCTCGGGACTAGCACAGATACGCAGTATTTT. The J gene is TRBJ2-3, the V gene TRBV5-1, with TRBD2 as a possible D gene (6 bases). Trimming cost V 2 bases and J 0 bases, with 13 bases left between them. The CDR3 is made up of 16 amino acids. The germline CDR1 and CDR2 sequences are SGHRS and YFSETQ. The full variable domain, with the rest looked up from reference TRBV5-1 and TRBJ2-3, is KAGVTQTPRYLIKTRGQQVTLSCSPISGHRSVSWYQQTPGQGLQFLFEYFSETQRNKGNFPGRFSGRQFSNSRSEMNVSTLELGDSALYLCASSFFLGTSTDTQYFGPGTRLTVL.